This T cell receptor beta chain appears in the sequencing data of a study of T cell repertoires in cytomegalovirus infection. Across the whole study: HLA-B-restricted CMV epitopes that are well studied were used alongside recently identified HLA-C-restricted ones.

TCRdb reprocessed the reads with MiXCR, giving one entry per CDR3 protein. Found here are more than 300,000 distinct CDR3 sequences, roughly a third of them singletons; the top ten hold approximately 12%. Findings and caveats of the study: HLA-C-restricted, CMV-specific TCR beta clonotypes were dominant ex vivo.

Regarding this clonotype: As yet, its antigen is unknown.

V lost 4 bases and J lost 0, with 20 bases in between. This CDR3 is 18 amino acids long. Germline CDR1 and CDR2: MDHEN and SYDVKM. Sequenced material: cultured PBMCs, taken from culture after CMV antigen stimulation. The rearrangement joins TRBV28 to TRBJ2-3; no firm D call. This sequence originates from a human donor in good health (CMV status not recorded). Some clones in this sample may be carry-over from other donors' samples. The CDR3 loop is CASSSLSFGVGSTDTQYF. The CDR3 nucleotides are TGTGCCAGCAGTTCCCTTTCGTTTGGGGTCGGGAGCACAGATACGCAGTATTTT.